This T cell receptor beta chain was observed in a study of STAT5B mutations in CD4+ large granular lymphocyte leukemia. V lost 8 bases and J lost 9, with 11 bases in between. The CDR3 is 12 residues long. CDR1 and CDR2 from the germline V gene are MNHEY and SMNVEV (reference sequence). TCRdb's copy holds only in-frame clones and misses some; the assay was immunoSEQ multiplex PCR. The sample lists 30,000 to 40,000 clones; over 60% were seen once. The receptor's source is a human donor in good health. Sequenced input: CD4+ T cells from blood buffy coats. The chain carries TRBV27 and TRBJ1-6; maybe TRBD1 (5 bases). The CDR3 protein is CASPPRASPLHF. The DNA of the CDR3 is TGTGCCAGCCCCCCCAGGGCTTCACCCCTCCACTTT.